The clone carrying this T cell receptor beta chain has ten or more counts. This entry is derived from a study of Graves' ophthalmopathy and Graves' hyperthyroidism. The authors amplified TCR beta CDR3 regions from RNA transcripts. Following a first-round RT-PCR that used HTBI primers, a second-round multiplex PCR was carried out. MiXCR, run by TCRdb on the multiplex PCR reads, gives a single entry per CDR3 protein. The sample lists some 160,000 distinct CDR3 sequences; 39% were seen once. This clonotype originated in a young man with Graves' ophthalmopathy. Sequencing was done on a sample of peripheral blood.

The chain's CDR3 is CASSKRRRDSRETQYF. In DNA, the CDR3 is TGTGCCAGCAGCAAGAGAAGGAGAGACTCTCGGGAGACCCAGTACTTC. The V and J genes are TRBV7-2 and TRBJ2-5; no clear D gene. Germline V lookup: CDR1 SGHTA, CDR2 FQGNSA. The CDR3 totals 16 residues. Trimming removed 5 bases at V and 5 bases at J, with 21 bases between.